These 32 T cell receptor beta chains came from one sample sequenced in a study of identical twins. One entry per CDR3 protein results from TCRdb running MiXCR on the 5' RACE reads. Of 430,000 or so distinct CDR3 sequences listed, 20% to 25% are singletons. The same data also went into a second study, on T cells expressing NK-cell markers.

Specimen: CD4+ T cells sorted from blood. The receptors here all came from a woman aged 18-30 years in good health.

This clonotype has a handful of counts. V gene TRBV20-1 combines with J gene TRBJ2-7; 8 bases map to TRBD2. The V segment lost 5 bases and the J segment 5 bases; nucleotides outside the gene matches: 14. Germline V gene sequence: CDR1 DFQATT, CDR2 SNEGSKA (reference sequence). The CDR3 runs 15 residues. The CDR3 loop reads CSALNTSGISDEQYF. DNA for the CDR3: TGCAGTGCTCTTAACACTAGCGGCATATCTGACGAGCAGTACTTC.

This rearrangement joins TRBV20-1 to TRBJ2-3, with D possibly being TRBD2 (6 bases). Per the germline V gene, CDR1 is DFQATT and CDR2 is SNEGSKA (reference sequence). The CDR3 extends over 14 amino acids. V was trimmed by 0 bases and J by 5 bases, leaving 12 bases between them. This chain's CDR3 is CSARDRTGRDTQYF. The CDR3 DNA follows: TGCAGTGCTAGAGATCGGACCGGGAGAGATACGCAGTATTTT.

The chain carries TRBV27 and TRBJ2-5; TRBD2 aligns across 13 bases. Germline values: CDR1 MNHEY, CDR2 SMNVEV (reference sequence). The CDR3 has 17 amino acids. V lost 4 bases and J lost 1; bases outside the gene matches: 6. CDR3 protein: CASSSQGLAGIQETQYF. CDR3 nucleotides: TGTGCCAGCAGTTCCCAGGGACTAGCGGGGATCCAAGAGACCCAGTACTTC.

The gene calls are TRBV2 and TRBJ2-2; D is unresolved. Germline CDR1 is SNHLY and CDR2 is FYNNEI. V gave up 6 bases and J gave up 1 base, with 12 bases separating them. The CDR3 is 15 residues long. The CDR3 sequence is CASRKQILNTGELFF. The CDR3 DNA reads as TGTGCCAGCAGAAAACAGATCCTGAACACCGGGGAGCTGTTTTTT.

The sample holds one count of this clonotype. The chain employs TRBV28 and TRBJ2-5; D not certain. Germline lookup yields CDR1 MDHEN and CDR2 SYDVKM. V was clipped by 6 bases and J by 3 bases, with 8 bases between them. This CDR3 is 12 amino acids long. CDR3 nucleotides: TGTGCCAGCAGGCCCAGGAAAGAGACCCAGTACTTC. It is translated as CASRPRKETQYF.

This clonotype was detected only a few times. This chain joins TRBV11-2 and TRBJ2-7; possibly TRBD1 for D (6 bases). CDR1 and CDR2 (germline): SGHAT, FQNNGV. This CDR3 is 14 amino acids long. Trimming removed 9 bases at V and 6 bases at J, with 21 bases between. This CDR3 reads CASSRSRGFLEQYF. Written as DNA, the CDR3 is TGTGCCAGTAGCAGGTCGAGGGGGTTCCTCGAGCAGTACTTC.

A few counts support this clonotype. V and J are TRBV10-3 and TRBJ2-5; TRBD1 is a possible D gene (7 bases). CDR3 length: 11 amino acids. The V end lost 8 bases, the J end lost 10 bases, and 14 bases lay between the germline ends. Looked up from germline, CDR1 is ENHRY and CDR2 is SYGVKD. Written as DNA, the CDR3 is TGTGCCATCTCAGGGGGGACAGACCAGTACTTC. Translation: CAISGGTDQYF.

This clonotype was seen a few times. The genes are TRBV12-5 and TRBJ2-7, with D hard to call. Germline assignment: CDR1 LGHNT and CDR2 FRNRAP. Trimming left V 3 bases short and J 5 bases short, with 14 bases between. The CDR3 is made up of 14 amino acids. CDR3 amino acids: CASGFGYAHDEQYF. The CDR3 nucleotides read TGTGCTAGTGGTTTTGGGTACGCACACGACGAGCAGTACTTC.

This clonotype was observed a few times. The J gene is TRBJ2-6, the V gene TRBV20-1; D might be TRBD1 or TRBD2, each matching 5 bases. The CDR3 length is 18 residues. Germline CDR1 DFQATT, CDR2 SNEGSKA (reference sequence). V lost 3 bases and J lost 0, with 18 bases in between. The CDR3 loop reads CSASPRGAGASGANVLTF. The DNA for the CDR3 is TGCAGTGCTAGCCCAAGGGGTGCGGGCGCCTCTGGGGCCAACGTCCTGACTTTC.

The gene calls are TRBV13 and TRBJ2-3, with D uncertain. Looked up from germline, CDR1 is PRHDT and CDR2 is FYEKMQ (reference sequence). The V gene lost 3 bases and the J gene lost 8 bases, with 12 bases spanning the gap. CDR3 length: 13 amino acids. CDR3 DNA sequence: TGTGCCAGCAGCTTGAGTTCGTCGGCTACGCAGTATTTT. Translating gives CASSLSSSATQYF. The full variable domain, with the rest looked up from reference TRBV13 and TRBJ2-3, is AAGVIQSPRHLIKEKRETATLKCYPIPRHDTVYWYQQGPGQDPQFLISFYEKMQSDKGSIPDRFSAQQFSDYHSELNMSSLELGDSALYFCASSLSSSATQYFGPGTRLTVL.

V usage is TRBV12-3 or TRBV12-4 and J usage is TRBJ2-2; D possibly corresponds to TRBD1 (6 bases). CDR3 length: 15 amino acids. With 0 bases removed from V and 5 bases from J, the gap between germline ends came to 10 bases. The CDR3, as DNA: TGTGCCAGCAGTTTAGCTCACACAGGGACCGGGGAGCTGTTTTTT. It is translated as CASSLAHTGTGELFF.

This clonotype was seen just once. The rearrangement joins TRBV12-5 to TRBJ2-1; TRBD2 agrees at 11 bases. V trimming: 0 bases; J trimming: 3 bases; junction bases outside the gene matches: 1. Germline lookup yields CDR1 LGHNT and CDR2 FRNRAP. The CDR3 has 16 residues. The CDR3 nucleotides are TGTGCTAGTGGTTTGGTTACTAGCGGGGGCTACAATGAGCAGTTCTTC. Protein product: CASGLVTSGGYNEQFF.

The chain is built from TRBV9 and TRBJ2-1; D ambiguous. Germline CDR1 and CDR2: SGDLS and YYNGEE. The CDR3 is made up of 13 amino acids. V lost 6 bases to trimming and J lost 6 bases, with 13 bases between them. The chain's CDR3 is CASTLGIGNEQFF. In DNA form, the CDR3 reads TGTGCCAGCACCCTGGGTATAGGCAATGAGCAGTTCTTC.

This chain uses TRBV20-1 with TRBJ2-1, with D hard to call. The CDR3 spans 11 residues. Trimming took off 7 bases at V and 8 bases at J, with 12 bases between the two ends. The germline gives CDR1 DFQATT, CDR2 SNEGSKA (reference sequence). CDR3 nucleotide sequence: TGCAGTGGATGGTACAATGATGAGCAGTTCTTC. Amino acids: CSGWYNDEQFF.

In its sample, this clonotype was seen many times. The chain is built from TRBV9 and TRBJ1-2; D not certain. Germline CDR1 and CDR2: SGDLS and YYNGEE. CDR3 size: 13 residues. Trimming removed 2 bases at V and 2 bases at J, with 7 bases between. The CDR3 sequence is CASSVTENYGYTF. The DNA of the CDR3 is TGTGCCAGCAGCGTTACAGAGAACTATGGCTACACCTTC.

The chain recombines TRBV5-1 with TRBJ2-3, with no clear D. Germline V gene data show CDR1 as SGHRS and CDR2 as YFSETQ. This CDR3 region has 14 residues. Trimming took off 2 bases at V and 2 bases at J, with 9 bases between the two ends. The CDR3 nucleotides are TGCGCCAGCAGCTTCACAGATCCCACAGATACGCAGTATTTT. It yields the protein CASSFTDPTDTQYF.

In DNA, the CDR3 is TGTGCCAGCCGGGAACGAGGGAGGGCAGATACGCAGTATTTT. Amino acid sequence: CASRERGRADTQYF. The chain joins TRBV7-9 to TRBJ2-3; 7 bases are shared with TRBD2. V dropped 8 bases and J dropped 4; count of bases not matched to a gene: 9. The germline gives CDR1 SEHNR, CDR2 FQNEAQ (reference sequence). The CDR3 has 14 amino acids.

This chain links TRBV4-1 with TRBJ2-1, with 7 bases fitting TRBD2. The CDR3 runs 15 residues. V was pared by 0 bases and J by 10 bases, with 9 bases of the junction left unmatched. Germline loops: CDR1 MGHRA, CDR2 YSYEKL. The CDR3 spells CASSQDLRGRDEQFF. DNA for the CDR3: TGCGCCAGCAGCCAAGATCTTCGGGGGAGGGACGAGCAGTTCTTC.

This clonotype was counted a few times. This chain joins TRBV6-2 or TRBV6-3 and TRBJ2-1; the match to TRBD2 covers 7 bases. Germline V gene lookup returns CDR1 MNHEY and CDR2 SVGEGT. This CDR3 region has 15 residues. V shed 7 bases and J 3 bases; nucleotides not matched to a gene: 9. DNA for the CDR3: TGTGCCAGCATACTCGCGGGAGATAGCTACAATGAGCAGTTCTTC. Amino acids: CASILAGDSYNEQFF.

This clonotype was picked up a small number of times. The CDR3 DNA reads TGCAGTGCTAGAGCGACAGGCGATGTTCCTAACTATGGCTACACCTTC. Translated: CSARATGDVPNYGYTF. This chain joins TRBV20-1 and TRBJ1-2, with D tentatively TRBD1 (6 bases). CDR1 and CDR2 from the germline V gene are DFQATT and SNEGSKA (reference sequence). The CDR3 has 16 residues. Trimming shortened V by 1 base and J by 0 bases, and 15 bases separated the two germline ends.

This clonotype has a count of ten or more. The V call is TRBV20-1, the J call TRBJ2-7; 10 bases align to TRBD2. After removal of 3 bases from V and 6 bases from J, the junction contained 5 bases not matched to a gene. Germline CDR1 DFQATT, CDR2 SNEGSKA (reference sequence). This CDR3 comprises 13 residues. CDR3 DNA: TGCAGTGCTAGGCTAGCGGGAGTTGGCGAGCAGTACTTC. As protein: CSARLAGVGEQYF.

This clonotype turned up a few times. V is TRBV12-3 or TRBV12-4 and J is TRBJ2-3, with 15 bases fitting TRBD2. J was trimmed by 2 bases and V by 6 bases; bases with no gene match: 6. This CDR3 region has 17 residues. The CDR3 DNA reads as TGTGCCAGCAGGGGACTAGCGGGGGGCTTAAACACAGATACGCAGTATTTT. As protein: CASRGLAGGLNTDTQYF.

This clonotype was observed a handful of times. This chain links TRBV3-1 with TRBJ1-2; the D is unclear. V dropped 8 bases and J dropped 2 bases, with 12 bases sitting between them. The germline gives CDR1 LGHDT, CDR2 YNNKEL (reference sequence). CDR3 size: 13 residues. Here the CDR3 DNA reads TGTGCCAGCGCCCCGGAAGGCAACTATGGCTACACCTTC. Residues: CASAPEGNYGYTF.

This clonotype was seen more than once but under ten times. The V call is TRBV7-9, the J call TRBJ2-5; maybe TRBD1 (5 bases). The CDR3 totals 17 residues. CDR1 is SEHNR and CDR2 is FQNEAQ in the germline V gene (reference sequence). V was shortened by 4 bases and J by 3 bases, with 21 bases between the two germline ends. CDR3 amino acids: CASSSLSPGSDKETQYF. The CDR3 nucleotides read TGTGCCAGCAGCTCGCTTAGCCCAGGGTCCGACAAAGAGACCCAGTACTTC.

The rearrangement uses TRBV5-4 and TRBJ2-7, with a weak D call TRBD2 (6 bases). The CDR3 loop spans 12 amino acids. Germline V gene lookup returns CDR1 SGHNT and CDR2 YYREEE (reference sequence). V was shortened by 4 bases and J by 4 bases, with 9 bases between the two germline ends. CDR3: CASSRLEYEQYF. The CDR3 nucleotides are TGTGCCAGCAGCCGACTAGAATACGAGCAGTACTTC.

This clonotype was seen a few times. This chain links TRBV9 with TRBJ2-2, with TRBD2 as a possible D gene (5 bases). This CDR3 spans 16 amino acids. The germline V gene has CDR1 SGDLS and CDR2 YYNGEE. Trimming removed 3 bases at V and 6 bases at J, with 18 bases between. The CDR3 bases are TGTGCCAGCAGCGACGATCAGCGGTACTGGGCCGGGGAGCTGTTTTTT. Translated, it gives CASSDDQRYWAGELFF.

The chain couples TRBV3-1 to TRBJ2-2; D is possibly TRBD1 (5 bases). V lost 9 bases, J lost 6 bases, and 20 bases lay in between. The germline CDR1 and CDR2 sequences are LGHDT and YNNKEL (reference sequence). CDR3 length equals 15 residues. In nucleotides, the CDR3 is TGTGCCAGTCGTATGGGGCACAATCGCCCCGGGGAGCTGTTTTTT. Translated: CASRMGHNRPGELFF.

The chain is built from TRBV3-1 and TRBJ1-6; possibly TRBD1 for D (6 bases). The CDR3 extends over 15 amino acids. In germline, CDR1 is LGHDT, CDR2 YNNKEL (reference sequence). Trimming pared 3 bases from V and 8 bases from J, leaving 14 bases between. The CDR3 region has the DNA TGTGCCAGCAGCCAGGGAGGGGGGGCCTATTCACCCCTCCACTTT. Residues: CASSQGGGAYSPLHF. The variable domain in full, with the rest retrieved from reference TRBV3-1 and TRBJ1-6, is DTAVSQTPKYLVTQMGNDKSIKCEQNLGHDTMYWYKQDSKKFLKIMFSYNNKELIINETVPNRFSPKSPDKAHLNLHINSLELGDSAVYFCASSQGGGAYSPLHFGNGTRLTVT.

This clonotype was counted only a few times. The chain carries TRBV12-3 or TRBV12-4 and TRBJ2-1; 10 bases agree with TRBD1. This CDR3 is 16 amino acids long. The junction had 10 bases not matched to a gene; V was cut back by 5 bases and J by 6 bases. In DNA, the CDR3 is TGTGCCAGCAGTCCAGGGTGGGACAGGGGCGTCAATGAGCAGTTCTTC. It codes for CASSPGWDRGVNEQFF.

This clonotype was seen a few times. This chain uses TRBV4-3 with TRBJ2-3, with D uncertain. With 0 bases removed from V and 3 bases from J, the gap between germline ends came to 13 bases. The CDR3 contains 16 residues. The germline CDR1 and CDR2 sequences are LGHNA and YSLEER. The DNA for the CDR3 is TGCGCCAGCAGCCAAGAAGGAACTAAACTGACAGATACGCAGTATTTT. Its protein product is CASSQEGTKLTDTQYF.

This chain uses TRBV5-1 with TRBJ1-6; 9 bases map to TRBD1. V lost 0 bases to trimming and J lost 11 bases; unmatched junction nucleotides: 6. CDR1 and CDR2 from the germline V gene are SGHRS and YFSETQ. This CDR3 comprises 15 residues. CDR3 DNA sequence: TGCGCCAGCAGCTTGGAAGGACAGGGGAAGACACCCCTCCACTTT. This codes for CASSLEGQGKTPLHF.

This clonotype was picked up many times. The gene calls are TRBV3-1 and TRBJ2-7, with TRBD2 matching over 9 bases. The CDR3 is 14 residues long. Germline V gene sequence: CDR1 LGHDT, CDR2 YNNKEL (reference sequence). V was clipped by 1 base and J by 4 bases; unmatched bases: 2. For the CDR3, the DNA is TGTGCCAGCAGCCAAGCCAGCGGGAGGTACGAGCAGTACTTC. It codes for CASSQASGRYEQYF.